Below, one TCR beta chain is given with its context. In the source study's methods: Amplification of reference gene primers provided the estimated nucleated cell counts. Data came from immunoSEQ multiplex PCR; TCRdb stores just in-frame clones and leaves some out. V and J calls and clone size are copied from that table; D and trimming were computed from the DNA. The sample contains fewer than 400,000 clones, more than 90% of which appear only once. The data derive from a study of blood T cell repertoires in COVID-19. Study in general: The United States, Italy and Spain provided the acute and convalescent COVID-19 samples.

Self-reported history from a screening survey and questionnaire set each donor's cohort. Exposed study participants had met a COVID-19 case within 2 weeks before entry. CDR3 length: 15 residues. Germline assignment: CDR1 SGHAT and CDR2 FQNNGV. The ends lost 5 bases at V and 7 bases at J; junction bases unmatched: 12. The sequenced material came from PBMCs or T cells enriched from blood (not recorded which). J is TRBJ2-7 and V is TRBV11-2; 9 bases align to TRBD1. This clonotype was obtained from a woman between 25 and 40 years old who had been exposed to COVID-19. The CDR3, as DNA: TGTGCCAGCAGCAAAACCGGGACAGGGCGTCGTGAGCAGTACTTC. Translated: CASSKTGTGRREQYF.